Sequencing of this T cell receptor (beta chain) was carried out in a study of T cell repertoires in cytomegalovirus infection. TCRdb processed the reads anew with MiXCR; each CDR3 protein has one entry. This table has 150,000 or so distinct CDR3 sequences, roughly a sixth appearing once. The CDR3 contains 14 residues. Trimming removed 0 bases from V and 3 bases from J, with 7 bases in between. Germline-derived CDR1 and CDR2 are SGHDN and FVKESK. The sample comprised CD8+ T cells from PBMCs. The rearrangement uses TRBV14 and TRBJ2-3; D is ambiguous. The sequence was obtained from a human donor in good health (CMV status not recorded). Some clones in this sample may be carry-over from other donors' samples. CDR3 nucleotides: TGTGCCAGCAGCCAAGAACTGGGAACAGATACGCAGTATTTT. Encoded protein: CASSQELGTDTQYF.